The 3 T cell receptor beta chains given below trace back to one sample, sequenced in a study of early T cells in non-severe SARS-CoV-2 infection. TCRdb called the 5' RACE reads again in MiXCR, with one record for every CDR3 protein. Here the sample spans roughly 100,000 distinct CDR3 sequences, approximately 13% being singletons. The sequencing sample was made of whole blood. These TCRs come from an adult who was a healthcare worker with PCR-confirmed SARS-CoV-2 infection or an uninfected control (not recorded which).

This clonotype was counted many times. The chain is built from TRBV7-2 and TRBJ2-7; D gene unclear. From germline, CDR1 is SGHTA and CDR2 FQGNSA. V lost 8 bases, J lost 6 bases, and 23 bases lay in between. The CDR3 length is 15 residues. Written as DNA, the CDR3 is TGTGCCAGCTCCCCCTCCCGGGCCCTCTCTGCCGAGCAGTACTTC. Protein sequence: CASSPSRALSAEQYF.

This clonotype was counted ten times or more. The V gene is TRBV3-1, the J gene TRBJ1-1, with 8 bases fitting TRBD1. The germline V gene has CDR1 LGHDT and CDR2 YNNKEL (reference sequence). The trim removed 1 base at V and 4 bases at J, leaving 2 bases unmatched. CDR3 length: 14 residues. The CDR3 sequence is CASSQGQGFTEAFF. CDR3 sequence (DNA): TGTGCCAGCAGCCAAGGACAGGGGTTCACTGAAGCTTTCTTT.

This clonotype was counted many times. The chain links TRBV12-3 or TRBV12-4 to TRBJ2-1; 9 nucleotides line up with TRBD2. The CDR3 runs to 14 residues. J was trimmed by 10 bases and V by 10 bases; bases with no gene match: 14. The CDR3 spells CATWRIAGVGEQFF. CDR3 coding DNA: TGTGCCACCTGGAGGATAGCGGGGGTTGGAGAGCAGTTCTTC.